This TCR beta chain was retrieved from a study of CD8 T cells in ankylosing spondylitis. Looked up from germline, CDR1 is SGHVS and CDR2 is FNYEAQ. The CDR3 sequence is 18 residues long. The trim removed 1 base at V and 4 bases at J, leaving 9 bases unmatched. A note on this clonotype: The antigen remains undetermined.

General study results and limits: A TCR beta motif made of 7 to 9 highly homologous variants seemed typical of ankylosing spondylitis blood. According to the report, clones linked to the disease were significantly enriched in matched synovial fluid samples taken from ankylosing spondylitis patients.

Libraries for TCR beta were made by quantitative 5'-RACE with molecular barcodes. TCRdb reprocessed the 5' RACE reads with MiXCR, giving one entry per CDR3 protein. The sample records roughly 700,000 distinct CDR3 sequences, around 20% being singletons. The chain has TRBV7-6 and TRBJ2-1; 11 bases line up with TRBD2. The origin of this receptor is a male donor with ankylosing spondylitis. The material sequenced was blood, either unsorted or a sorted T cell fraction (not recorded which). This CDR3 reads CASSLGLAGGAGYNEQFF. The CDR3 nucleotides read TGTGCCAGCAGCTTAGGGCTAGCGGGAGGAGCCGGATACAATGAGCAGTTCTTC. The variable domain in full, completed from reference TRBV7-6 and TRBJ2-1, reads GAGVSQSPRYKVTKRGQDVALRCDPISGHVSLYWYRQALGQGPEFLTYFNYEAQQDKSGLPNDRFSAERPEGSISTLTIQRTEQRDSAMYRCASSLGLAGGAGYNEQFFGPGTRLTVL.